The present T cell receptor beta chain was sequenced within a study of response to subunit inactivated influenza vaccine. TCRdb reprocessed the RT-PCR reads via MiXCR and lists one record per CDR3 protein. The sample yields 250,000 to 350,000 distinct CDR3 sequences, approximately 20% seen once. Germline CDR1 DFQATT, CDR2 SNEGSKA (reference sequence). V gave up 5 bases and J gave up 0 bases, with 13 bases separating them. CDR3 length: 14 amino acids. The starting material was PBMCs from blood, obtained less than 22 months after vaccination. The chain carries TRBV20-1 and TRBJ1-2; tentative D call: TRBD1 (6 bases). The source is a man in his fifties or sixties who received an inactivated influenza vaccine. The CDR3 region is CSADHRAANYGYTF. CDR3 nucleotide sequence: TGCAGTGCTGACCACAGGGCCGCTAACTATGGCTACACCTTC.